Here is one TCR beta chain with its context. Its antigen is undetermined. Graft specimens yielded both intraepithelial and lamina propria lymphocytes. This sample is part of a study of graft-versus-host responses after intestinal transplantation. The wider study: All recipients were transplanted with multivisceral, liver-intestinal, or isolated intestinal grafts. Study conclusions and caveats: High graft-versus-host to host-versus-graft T cell clonal ratios marked allografts of patients with graft-donor macrochimerism. Present in recipient marrow, GvH clones included some that appeared first in ileum or blood.

The V gene's germline CDR1 is SGHTA and CDR2 FQGNSA. The V end lost 5 bases, the J end lost 7 bases, and 11 bases lay between the germline ends. The CDR3 length is 12 residues. Repertoires were generated with immunoSEQ multiplex PCR, while TCRdb's copy carries only in-frame clones and drops some. The sample has about 22,000 clones, roughly four fifths seen once; the top ten hold 3%. Sequenced material: ileum tissue, taken 12 days after intestinal transplant. The sequence came from a human patient who received an intestinal transplant, so some T cells may come from the graft donor. V and J are TRBV7-2 and TRBJ2-5; D not certain. The CDR3 DNA is TGTGCCAGCAGCCCACCCCCAGGGACCCAGTACTTC. Amino acids: CASSPPPGTQYF.